This TCR beta chain originates from a study of tumor-infiltrating lymphocytes in primary liver carcinoma. Co-extraction yielded RNA and DNA from 20-30 mg of unsorted bulk tissue. A note on this clonotype: This is likely a read error, given that the CDR3 carries no conserved phenylalanine or tryptophan at its end.

Starting from about 0.5 ug of total RNA, TCR beta cDNA was produced with a primer in the constant region. For TCR beta, libraries were produced by three nested multiplex PCR rounds using slightly modified ARM-PCR. In TCRdb, the multiplex PCR reads were re-called with MiXCR into one record per CDR3 protein. The sample includes approximately 88,000 distinct CDR3 sequences, about 70% of them seen just once. The sequenced material came from tumor-adjacent normal liver tissue. The source of this sequence is a middle-aged man with primary liver carcinoma and hepatitis B virus infection.

CDR3 loop: CASSRSGSSSYNEQFL. CDR3 DNA: TGTGCCAGCAGCCGTAGCGGGTCAAGCTCCTACAATGAGCAGTTCCTC. This rearrangement joins TRBV7-3 to TRBJ2-1, with 7 bases matching TRBD2. The CDR3 has 16 amino acids. Germline CDR1 and CDR2: SGHTA and FQGTGA. Losses at the gene ends were 5 bases for V and 0 bases for J; bases not matched to a gene: 7.